Below, 3 T cell receptor beta chains from the same sample are listed, as sequenced in a study of blood T cell repertoires in COVID-19 (dated by TCRdb to 2020 to 2021). The library was generated by the immunoSEQ multiplex PCR assay. Entries here come from immuneACCESS through TCRdb and include only in-frame sequences with V and J called. Some clones fail to appear in such tables; in the studies checked, an unresolved V gene covers under half of the shortfall, and the cause of the remainder is unknown. This sample has tens of thousands of clones in its table, and 75% to 85% of those were observed once. The ten largest make up roughly 10% of the sample. Input material: peripheral blood. Receptor source: a man aged 50-60 years with COVID-19, enrolled during active disease.

The chain is built from TRBV30 and TRBJ2-7, with TRBD1 matching over 7 bases. The CDR3 has 14 residues. The V and J ends lost 4 bases and 3 bases, in that order; junction bases with no gene match: 9. CDR1 and CDR2 (germline): GTSNPN, SVGIG (reference sequence). CDR3 amino acids: CAWIRNTGDYEQYF. As DNA, the CDR3 is TGTGCCTGGATAAGAAACACAGGGGACTACGAGCAGTACTTC.

This rearrangement joins TRBV5-4 to TRBJ2-1; 8 nucleotides line up with TRBD1. Germline V gives CDR1 SGHNT, CDR2 YYREEE (reference sequence). This CDR3 is 15 amino acids long. The J segment lost 2 bases and the V segment lost 4 bases, leaving 5 bases of the junction unmatched. The CDR3: CASSGRGRTYNEQFF. The CDR3 DNA is TGTGCCAGCAGCGGCAGGGGGCGGACCTACAATGAGCAGTTCTTC.

The chain uses TRBV19 and TRBJ1-5; 9 nucleotides align to TRBD1. Germline V lookup: CDR1 LNHDA, CDR2 SQIVND (reference sequence). V dropped 5 bases and J dropped 7; count of bases not matched to a gene: 9. The CDR3 is 15 amino acids. CDR3 residues: CASSSRQGVEQPQHF. The CDR3 bases are TGTGCCAGTAGTTCCCGACAGGGGGTAGAGCAGCCCCAGCATTTT.